The TCR beta chain described here comes from a study of regulatory T cells in long-lasting Graves disease. General study results and limits: Persistent disease favored TRBV28, TRBJ1-2 and TRBJ2-5.

Investigators prepared the TCR beta libraries by applying iRepertoire HTBI primers and Arm-PCR of CDR3 regions. TCRdb processed the multiplex PCR reads anew with MiXCR; each CDR3 protein has one entry. The table records approximately 470,000 distinct CDR3 sequences, 20% to 25% of them present only once. The sample's time point: persistent/refractory GD, antithyroid drugs over 5 years with positive TRAb. Following extraction of RNA from PBMCs, that RNA was used to make the TCR library. The CDR3 has 17 amino acids. The germline gives CDR1 GTSNPN, CDR2 SVGIG (reference sequence). V lost 2 bases to trimming and J lost 0 bases, with 16 bases between them. This clonotype has just a few counts. The target antigen is unknown.

Sequenced material: peripheral blood mononuclear cells (PBMCs), taken when the disease was refractory, from a patient treated with antithyroid drugs. The receptor's source is a female donor with Graves disease. The chain is built from TRBV30 and TRBJ2-2; either TRBD1 or TRBD2 may fit D (6 bases each). DNA for the CDR3: TGTGCCTGGAGTTGGCCGGAGGGGGATGCGAACACCGGGGAGCTGTTTTTT. This gives the protein CAWSWPEGDANTGELFF.